The 5 T cell receptor beta chains listed next were all sequenced from one sample in a study of blood T cell repertoires in COVID-19. Using immunoSEQ multiplex PCR, the repertoire was profiled, and TCRdb retains in-frame clones only, with some absent. The sample contains around 240,000 clones, 70% to 90% of which appear only once. The sequencing input was PBMCs or T cells enriched from blood (not recorded which). The receptors derive from a man in his fifties or sixties who had been exposed to COVID-19.

The CDR3 spells CASSLYIEASGRGETQYF. For the CDR3, the DNA is TGTGCCAGCAGTTTATATATTGAGGCTAGCGGGAGGGGGGAGACCCAGTACTTC. The V gene is TRBV28, the J gene TRBJ2-5, with TRBD2 identical over 12 bases. CDR3 length: 18 amino acids. V trimming: 1 base; J trimming: 5 bases; junction bases outside the gene matches: 11. Germline lookup yields CDR1 MDHEN and CDR2 SYDVKM.

The V call is TRBV11-2, the J call TRBJ1-4, with TRBD1 matching 9 bases. V lost 4 bases and J lost 7; bases outside the gene matches: 7. Germline assignment: CDR1 SGHAT and CDR2 FQNNGV. CDR3 length: 15 amino acids. This CDR3 is CASSSRTGASEKLFF. As DNA, the CDR3 is TGTGCCAGCAGCTCGCGGACAGGGGCGAGTGAAAAACTGTTTTTT. Filled out from reference TRBV11-2 and TRBJ1-4, the complete variable domain reads EAGVAQSPRYKIIEKRQSVAFWCNPISGHATLYWYQQILGQGPKLLIQFQNNGVVDDSQLPKDRFSAERLKGVDSTLKIQPAKLEDSAVYLCASSSRTGASEKLFFGSGTQLSVL.

The rearrangement joins TRBV11-3 to TRBJ2-5, with TRBD1 identical over 9 bases. The CDR3 is 14 amino acids. The V segment lost 5 bases and the J segment 3 bases; nucleotides outside the gene matches: 4. CDR1 is SGHNT and CDR2 is YENEEA in the germline V gene. The chain's CDR3 is CASSNRGLKETQYF. Here the CDR3 DNA reads TGTGCCAGCAGCAACAGGGGGCTAAAAGAGACCCAGTACTTC. Using reference TRBV11-3 and TRBJ2-5 for the parts outside the CDR3, the full variable domain is EAGVVQSPRYKIIEKKQPVAFWCNPISGHNTLYWYLQNLGQGPELLIRYENEEAVDDSQLPKDRFSAERLKGVDSTLKIQPAELGDSAVYLCASSNRGLKETQYFGPGTRLLVL.

This sequence joins TRBV5-1 and TRBJ2-5; no definite D call. The CDR3 is 15 residues long. The germline V gene encodes CDR1 SGHRS and CDR2 YFSETQ. Deletions cut 0 bases from V and 6 bases from J, with 15 bases between. The CDR3 DNA follows: TGCGCCAGCAGCTTGGATCGAGGAAGTCGTCAGACCCAGTACTTC. This encodes CASSLDRGSRQTQYF.

The CDR3 reads CASSETQTGNNSPLHF. The CDR3 coding sequence is TGTGCCAGCAGCGAGACCCAGACAGGGAATAATTCACCCCTCCACTTT. The chain combines TRBV7-8 with TRBJ1-6, with 7 positions matching TRBD1. Germline CDR1 SGHVS, CDR2 FQNEAQ. The CDR3 length is 16 residues. The J segment lost 5 bases and the V segment lost 5 bases, leaving 9 bases of the junction unmatched.